This T cell receptor (beta chain) came from a study of T cell repertoires in cytomegalovirus infection. TCRdb reanalysed the reads using MiXCR and keeps one entry per CDR3 protein. Here the sample spans approximately 170,000 distinct CDR3 sequences, 17% being singletons. Sequenced: CD8+ T cells from PBMCs. This sequence originates from a human donor in good health (CMV status not recorded). Some clones in this sample may be carry-over from other donors' samples.

CDR3 bases: TGTGCCAGCAGTCCCTCCGTCGGGACAGCTTCCTACGAGCAGTACTTC. It codes for CASSPSVGTASYEQYF. V usage is TRBV27 and J usage is TRBJ2-7, with 7 bases matching TRBD1. CDR3 length: 16 residues. V was pared by 5 bases and J by 1 base, with 11 bases of the junction left unmatched. Germline CDR1 reads MNHEY; CDR2 reads SMNVEV (reference sequence).